Each of the 7 T cell receptor beta chains below was sequenced from the same sample in a study of CD8+CD57+ T cells in acquired aplastic anemia. The use of genomic DNA as template underpinned the TCR beta VDJ and CDR3 profiling. TCRdb redid the calling of the reads with MiXCR, one entry per CDR3 protein. This repertoire shows 150,000 to 200,000 distinct CDR3 sequences, 35% to 55% found once; its top ten account for under 1.2%. Sequencing was performed on sorted CD4+, CD8+, or CD8+CD57+ T cells (not recorded which) from PBMCs. Receptors were obtained from a human donor in good health.

The chain recombines TRBV18 with TRBJ1-2; 10 bases agree with TRBD1. Germline-derived CDR1 and CDR2 are KGHSH and LQKENI. J lost 7 bases, V lost 5 bases, and 4 bases had no gene match. CDR3 length equals 13 residues. The DNA of the CDR3 is TGTGCCAGCTCAGTGGGGACAGGGGTTGGCTACACCTTC. It is translated as CASSVGTGVGYTF.

This clonotype was counted at least ten times. This rearrangement joins TRBV20-1 to TRBJ1-4; D not certain. The CDR3 sequence is 13 residues long. Germline V lookup: CDR1 DFQATT, CDR2 SNEGSKA (reference sequence). Between the trimmed V and J ends, which lost 2 bases and 6 bases, there was a span of 10 bases. CDR3 coding DNA: TGCAGTGCTAGAAGGAACAAAGATGAAAAACTGTTTTTT. Protein: CSARRNKDEKLFF.

This clonotype was seen more than once but under ten times. Given a much more abundant clone one base away, this may be a read error. The J gene is TRBJ2-7, the V gene TRBV20-1; 9 nucleotides align to TRBD1. In germline, CDR1 is DFQATT, CDR2 SNEGSKA (reference sequence). This CDR3 region has 17 residues. Trimming cost V 0 bases and J 2 bases; bases outside gene matches: 11. CDR3 sequence reads: CSARDRRQGGMPYEQYF. The CDR3 DNA reads as TGCAGTGCTAGAGATCGGAGACAGGGGGGAATGCCCTACGAGCAGTACTTC.

The genes are TRBV7-7 and TRBJ2-7, with D hard to call. Germline CDR1 is SSHAT and CDR2 is FNYEAQ (reference sequence). There are 12 residues in the CDR3. Trimming removed 11 bases at V and 5 bases at J, with 16 bases between. CDR3 DNA sequence: TGTGCCCACCCACCGCGGCCTGACGAGCAGTACTTC. This encodes CAHPPRPDEQYF.

This clonotype showed up many times. The rearrangement links TRBV3-1 to TRBJ2-7; D remains unclear. Germline CDR1 is LGHDT and CDR2 is YNNKEL (reference sequence). Trimming cost V 5 bases and J 7 bases, with 12 bases left between them. The CDR3 length is 12 residues. CDR3 DNA: TGTGCCAGCAGCGATATCGTAGGGGAGCAGTACTTC. Translating gives CASSDIVGEQYF.

The J gene is TRBJ2-3, the V gene TRBV28, with D possibly matching TRBD2 (6 bases). Deletions cut 8 bases from V and 4 bases from J, with 22 bases between. Per germline, CDR1 MDHEN and CDR2 SYDVKM. The CDR3 is 16 residues long. The CDR3 reads CASPPMSVGGPDTQYF. CDR3 bases: TGTGCCAGCCCCCCGATGTCAGTCGGAGGGCCAGATACGCAGTATTTT.

The table lists this clonotype with a few counts. This rearrangement joins TRBV2 to TRBJ2-7; possibly TRBD1 for D (6 bases). The CDR3 covers 12 residues. Deletions cut 9 bases from V and 5 bases from J, with 14 bases between. Germline CDR1 SNHLY, CDR2 FYNNEI. This CDR3 is CARGTGFNEQYF. In DNA, the CDR3 is TGTGCCAGAGGAACAGGGTTCAACGAGCAGTACTTC.